This TCR beta chain came from a study of tumor-infiltrating lymphocytes in localized non-small cell lung cancer (dated by TCRdb to 2020 to 2023). At the level of the whole study: Several histologies were represented in the cohort, which also included both smokers and never-smokers as well as patients whose samples were collected after neoadjuvant chemotherapy. Resected tumor tissue and uninvolved lung tissue described as non-adjacent to the tumor were contributed by each patient, with both tissues obtained from the same patient. TCR sequencing was one of several integrated assays, alongside flow cytometry, multiplex immunofluorescence, RNA-seq, exome sequencing and proteomics, applied to the same patients. In total, the ICON cohort consisted of approximately 160 surgical patients with localized non-small cell lung cancer who had their tumors resected. For around 57 patients, immunoSEQ T-cell fraction was compared between paired tumor and uninvolved lung.

The full study reports these points: TCR-derived T-cell fraction did not differ between the flow cytometry-defined immunotypes IM1 (good prognosis) and IM2 (poor prognosis). Since assay coverage differed from patient to patient depending on how much tissue was available, TCR sequencing was done for only a subset of the cohort. Because different assays used different pieces of the same tissue, intratumor heterogeneity could not be separated from technical variation. Consistent with immunofluorescence CD3 counts, TCRbeta sequencing supported greater T cell infiltration in tumors than in uninvolved lung tissue. No association of tumor T-cell fraction from TCR sequencing with recurrence-free survival was found (p = 0.61).

The T-cell fraction in tumor and uninvolved lung tissue was obtained from TCR sequencing using the immunoSEQ assay. In the source study's methods: In the survival analysis, patients were divided into a high T-cell fraction group (upper tertile) and a low T-cell fraction group (lower two tertiles), and the two groups were compared using a log-rank test. A signed-rank test was used to test paired tumor versus uninvolved lung differences in T-cell fraction. This immuneACCESS table, as held by TCRdb, lists in-frame sequences with V and J called but not all clones. Of the missing ones, under half trace to an unresolved V gene in checked studies; the others have no known cause. V, J and clone size were drawn from that table, and D and trimming were deduced from the DNA. This sample lists about 14,000 clones; roughly 75% were detected once. 3.5% to 5% of the sample is taken by the ten largest. CDR1 and CDR2 (SGHVS, FQNEAQ) derive from the germline V gene. Trimming takes 5 bases off V and 6 bases off J; junction bases not matched to a gene: 9. The cysteine opens and the phenylalanine closes a CDR3 of 16 amino acids. Left in the record is the CDR3 DNA by itself, 48 bases read in frame from the first base.

Turning to this clone: This clone's antigen is unknown. No quality values exist for individual bases; no much larger clone is one base distant.

Patient enrollment in ICON started in April 2016, and the final patient was enrolled in 2018. A subcohort of some 75 patients provided fresh tumor and matched uninvolved tissue for in-depth immune analyses, with TCR sequencing among those analyses. DNA for TCR sequencing was isolated from bulk tissue, and no cell sorting was done. The sequence derives from a human donor with non-small cell lung cancer. This chain is built from TRBV7-8 and TRBJ1-5; 11 junctional bases match TRBD1. The sample taken for sequencing was lung tumor tissue. The DNA reads as follows: TGTGCCAGCAGCCCACGGACAGGGGGCAGGAGTCAGCCCCAGCATTTT. Its protein product is CASSPRTGGRSQPQHF. The full variable domain, completed from the reference TRBV7-8 and TRBJ1-5 proteins outside the CDR3, reads GAGVSQSPRYKVAKRGQDVALRCDPISGHVSLFWYQQALGQGPEFLTYFQNEAQLDKSGLPSDRFFAERPEGSVSTLKIQRTQQEDSAVYLCASSPRTGGRSQPQHFGDGTRLSIL.